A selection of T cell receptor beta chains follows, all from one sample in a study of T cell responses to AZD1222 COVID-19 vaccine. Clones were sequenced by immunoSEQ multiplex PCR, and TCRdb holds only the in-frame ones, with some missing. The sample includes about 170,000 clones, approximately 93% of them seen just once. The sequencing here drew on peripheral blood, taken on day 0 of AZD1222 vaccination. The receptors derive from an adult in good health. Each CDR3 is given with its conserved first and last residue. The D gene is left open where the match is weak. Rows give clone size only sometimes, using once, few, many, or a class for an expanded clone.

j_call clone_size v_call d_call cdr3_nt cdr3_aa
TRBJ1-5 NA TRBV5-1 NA TGCGCCAGCAGCTTGGGGGACGGTAATCAGCCCCAGCATTTT CASSLGDGNQPQHF
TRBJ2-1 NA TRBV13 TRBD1 TGTGCCAGCAGCACGGGACAGGGTTTCGTTGAGCAGTTCTTC CASSTGQGFVEQFF
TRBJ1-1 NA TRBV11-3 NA TGTGCCAGCAGCTTAGGCCCTTCACTAGAAGCTTTCTTT CASSLGPSLEAFF
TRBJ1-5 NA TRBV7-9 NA TGTGCCAGCAGCTTAGGGGGGGTCCACCAGCCCCAGCATTTT CASSLGGVHQPQHF
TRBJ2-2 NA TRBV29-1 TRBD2 TGCAGCGTCCACGTCAGAGCGGGGGGCGACGGGGAGCTGTTTTTT CSVHVRAGGDGELFF
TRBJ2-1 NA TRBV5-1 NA TGCGCCAGCAGCCGGGACCCCAGCTCCTACAATGAGCAGTTCTTC CASSRDPSSYNEQFF
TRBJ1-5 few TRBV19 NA TGTGCCACACCGAGACTCGGGGGGCCCCAGCATTTT CATPRLGGPQHF
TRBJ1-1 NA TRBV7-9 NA TGTGCCAGCAGCTTAGGGGTGGTAGGAACCGTGGGGACTGAAGCTTTCTTT CASSLGVVGTVGTEAFF
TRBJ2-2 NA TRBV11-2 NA TGTGCCAGCAGCAGGGGTGTTAACACCGGGGAGCTGTTTTTT CASSRGVNTGELFF
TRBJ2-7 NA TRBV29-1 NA TGCAGCGCTGAACCGGTCGGCTCCTACGAGCAGTACTTC CSAEPVGSYEQYF
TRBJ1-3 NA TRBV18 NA TGTGCCAGCTCACCACGATACATATCGGACTCTGGAAACACCATATATTTT CASSPRYISDSGNTIYF
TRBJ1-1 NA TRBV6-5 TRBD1 TGTGCCAGCAGTCAGGACAGGGGTAACACTGAAGCTTTCTTT CASSQDRGNTEAFF
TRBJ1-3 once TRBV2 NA TGTGCCAGCATGAGAGACTCTGGAAACACCATATATTTT CASMRDSGNTIYF
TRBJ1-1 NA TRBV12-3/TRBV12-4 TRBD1 TGTGCCAGCAGTGGGGACAGTGGCCCTGAAGCTTTCTTT CASSGDSGPEAFF
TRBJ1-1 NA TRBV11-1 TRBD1 TGTGCCAGCAACCTCGGGACAGGGACGACAGCTTTCTTT CASNLGTGTTAFF
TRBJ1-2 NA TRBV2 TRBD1 TGTGCCAGCAAAGGACAGGGAGCTAACTATGGCTACACCTTC CASKGQGANYGYTF
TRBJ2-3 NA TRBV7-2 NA TGTGCCAGCAGCCCATTCGGGACTTCTAGCACAGATACGCAGTATTTT CASSPFGTSSTDTQYF
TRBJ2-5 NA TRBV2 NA TGTGCCAGCAGCCTTGGACGGTCGGAGACCCAGTACTTC CASSLGRSETQYF
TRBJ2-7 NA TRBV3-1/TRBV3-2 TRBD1 TGTGCCAGCAGCCAACCGACAGGGTCCGACGAGCAGTACTTC CASSQPTGSDEQYF
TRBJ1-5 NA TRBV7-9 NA TGTGCCAGCAGCTTAGCGGTCGAGTCAGCCTTAAGTGATCAGCCCCAGCATTTT CASSLAVESALSDQPQHF
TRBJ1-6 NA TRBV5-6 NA TGTGCCAGCAGCATCAGGGGCAAGTGGGATTCACCCCTCCACTTT CASSIRGKWDSPLHF
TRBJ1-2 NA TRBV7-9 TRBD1 TGTGCCAGCAGCTTAGCGGGGACAGGGCCAAACACCTTC CASSLAGTGPNTF
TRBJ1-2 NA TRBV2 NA TGTGCCAGCAGCGCTAACCTTGCGAGAGGGGGCTACACCTTC CASSANLARGGYTF
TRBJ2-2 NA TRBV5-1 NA TGCGCCAGCAGCTTGTCGGGTCAGAACACCGGGGAGCTGTTTTTT CASSLSGQNTGELFF
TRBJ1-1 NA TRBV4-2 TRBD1 TGTGCCAGCAGCCATGGGACAGGGAGGTATCGGAACACTGAAGCTTTCTTT CASSHGTGRYRNTEAFF
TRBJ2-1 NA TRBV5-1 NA TGCGCCAGCAGCTCCGGGACTCCCGGTGGTGAGCAGTTCTTC CASSSGTPGGEQFF
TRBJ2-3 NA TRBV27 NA TGTGCCAGCATCGGAGATACGCAGTATTTT CASIGDTQYF
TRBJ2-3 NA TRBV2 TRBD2 TGTGCCAGCATGGGGACTACTAGCACAGATACGCAGTATTTT CASMGTTSTDTQYF
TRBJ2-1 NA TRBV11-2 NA TGTGCCAGCAGCTTAGGACCAGGGGCAGGTTTTAATGAGCAGTTCTTC CASSLGPGAGFNEQFF
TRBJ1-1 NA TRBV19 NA TGTGCCAGTAGTATAGGACAGACCACTGAAGCTTTCTTT CASSIGQTTEAFF
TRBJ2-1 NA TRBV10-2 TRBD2 TGCGCCAGCAGTGCCCCACCTCTAGCGGGAGTTCACAATGAGCAGTTCTTC CASSAPPLAGVHNEQFF
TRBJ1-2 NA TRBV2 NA TGTGCCAGCCGGGTGGCGTTAACTAACTATGGCTACACCTTC CASRVALTNYGYTF
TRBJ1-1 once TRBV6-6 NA TGTGCCAGCAGTTACTCCGCAGCAACTGAAGCTTTCTTT CASSYSAATEAFF
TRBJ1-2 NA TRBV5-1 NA TGCGCCAGCAGCCCAGATAGTGGACGAAGAAACCTAAGGTATGGCTACACCTTC CASSPDSGRRNLRYGYTF
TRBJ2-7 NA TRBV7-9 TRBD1 TGTGCCAGCAGCGATTTAGGGACAGGGAACTACGAGCAGTACTTC CASSDLGTGNYEQYF
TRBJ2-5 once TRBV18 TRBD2 TGTGCCAGCTCCCCCGGGGGGAGAGAGACCCAGTACTTC CASSPGGRETQYF
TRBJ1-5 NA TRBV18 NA TGTGCCAGCTCACCAGGTTCAGGCAATCAGCCCCAGCATTTT CASSPGSGNQPQHF
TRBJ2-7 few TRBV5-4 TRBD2 TGTGCCAGCAGCTCACTAGCGGGGGCCTACGAGCAGTACTTC CASSSLAGAYEQYF
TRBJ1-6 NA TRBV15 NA TGTGCCACCAGCCCTTGGGCCGGGACAACTAATTCACCCCTCCACTTT CATSPWAGTTNSPLHF
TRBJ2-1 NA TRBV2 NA TGTGCCAGCAGTTATGACTCTCGGCAGTTCTTC CASSYDSRQFF
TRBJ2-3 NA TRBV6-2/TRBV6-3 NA TGTGCCAGCAGTTACTCGGCAGGGTATTCTTATACGCAGTATTTT CASSYSAGYSYTQYF
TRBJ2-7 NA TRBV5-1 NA TGCGCCAGCAGCTTAGGGGGGGAGTCCTACGAGCAGTACTTC CASSLGGESYEQYF
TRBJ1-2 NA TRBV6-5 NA TGTGCCAGCAGCCAAGCCAGGACAGCACACTATGGCTACACCTTC CASSQARTAHYGYTF
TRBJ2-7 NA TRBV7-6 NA TGTGCCAGCAGCGCCAGCCCGGGACGTCAGATTGTGCAGTACTTC CASSASPGRQIVQYF
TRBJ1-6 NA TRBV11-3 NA TGTGCCAGCAGCTTAGGTGGGGCGGATTCACCCCTCCACTTT CASSLGGADSPLHF
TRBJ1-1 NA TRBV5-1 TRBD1 TGCGCCAGCAGGGAGACAGGGAGGAACACTGAAGCTTTCTTT CASRETGRNTEAFF
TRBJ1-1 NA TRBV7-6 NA TGTGCCAGCAGCTTGGGGAAAGGGGATGAAGCTTTCTTT CASSLGKGDEAFF
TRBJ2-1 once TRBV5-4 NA TGTGCCAGCAGCTTGGCCTTGGCGGGAAAAAATGAGCAGTTCTTC CASSLALAGKNEQFF
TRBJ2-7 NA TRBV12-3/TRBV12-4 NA TGTGCCAGCAGCCTAGGTAGGGGAGAGCAGTACTTC CASSLGRGEQYF
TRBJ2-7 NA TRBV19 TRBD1 TGTGCCAGTAGTGGGGACAGGGCGAGTGACTACGAGCAGTACTTC CASSGDRASDYEQYF
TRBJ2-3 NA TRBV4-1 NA TGCGCCAGCAGCCAAGAAGGTGGAACCACAGATACGCAGTATTTT CASSQEGGTTDTQYF
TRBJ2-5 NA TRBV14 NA TGTGCCAGCAGCACCCTCACATTCCGGAACCAGTACTTC CASSTLTFRNQYF
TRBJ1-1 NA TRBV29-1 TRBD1 TGCAGCGCTGTGAGGACAGGTGGAAACACTGAAGCTTTCTTT CSAVRTGGNTEAFF